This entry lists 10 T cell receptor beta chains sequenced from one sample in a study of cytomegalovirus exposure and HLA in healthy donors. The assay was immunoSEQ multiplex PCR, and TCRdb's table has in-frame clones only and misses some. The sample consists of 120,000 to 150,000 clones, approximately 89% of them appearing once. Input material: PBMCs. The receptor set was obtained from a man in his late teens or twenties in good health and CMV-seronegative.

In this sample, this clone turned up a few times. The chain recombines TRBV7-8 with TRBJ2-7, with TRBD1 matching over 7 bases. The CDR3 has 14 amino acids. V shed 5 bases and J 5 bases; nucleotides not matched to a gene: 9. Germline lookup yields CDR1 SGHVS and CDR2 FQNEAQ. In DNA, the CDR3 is TGTGCCAGCAGCCCGGGACAGCTAACAAACGAGCAGTACGTC. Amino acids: CASSPGQLTNEQYV.

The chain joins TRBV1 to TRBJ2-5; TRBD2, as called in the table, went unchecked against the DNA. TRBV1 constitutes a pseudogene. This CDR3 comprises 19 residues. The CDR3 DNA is TGCACCAGCAGCCAACGATATCACCTTAGCGGGAGGGTTAAAGAGACCCAGTACTTC. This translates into CTSSQRYHLSGRVKETQYF.

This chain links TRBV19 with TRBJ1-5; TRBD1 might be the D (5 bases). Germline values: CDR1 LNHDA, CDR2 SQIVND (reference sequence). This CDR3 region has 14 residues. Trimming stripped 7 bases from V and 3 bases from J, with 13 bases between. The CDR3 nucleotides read TGTGCCAGTAAAAGGGGTCAGTTCAATCAGCCCCAGCATTTT. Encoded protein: CASKRGQFNQPQHF. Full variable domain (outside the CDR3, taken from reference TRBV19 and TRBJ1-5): DGGITQSPKYLFRKEGQNVTLSCEQNLNHDAMYWYRQDPGQGLRLIYYSQIVNDFQKGDIAEGYSVSREKKESFPLTVTSAQKNPTAFYLCASKRGQFNQPQHFGDGTRLSIL.

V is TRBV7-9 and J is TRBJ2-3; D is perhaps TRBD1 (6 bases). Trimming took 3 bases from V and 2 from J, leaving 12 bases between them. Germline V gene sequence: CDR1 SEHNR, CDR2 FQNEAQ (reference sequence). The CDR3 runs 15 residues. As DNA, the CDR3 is TGTGCCAGCAGCTTTCCCAGGGGAAACACAGATACGCAGTATTTT. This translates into CASSFPRGNTDTQYF.

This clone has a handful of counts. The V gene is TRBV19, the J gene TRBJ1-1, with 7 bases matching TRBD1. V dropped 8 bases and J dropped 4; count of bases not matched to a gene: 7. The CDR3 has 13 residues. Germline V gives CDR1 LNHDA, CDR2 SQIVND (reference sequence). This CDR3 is CASGADRATEAFF. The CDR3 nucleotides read TGTGCCAGTGGCGCCGACAGGGCCACTGAAGCTTTCTTT.

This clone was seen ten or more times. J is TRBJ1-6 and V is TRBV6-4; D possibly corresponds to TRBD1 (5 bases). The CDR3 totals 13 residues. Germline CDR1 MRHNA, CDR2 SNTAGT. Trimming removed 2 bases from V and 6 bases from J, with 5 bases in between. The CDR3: CASSDRGNSPLHF. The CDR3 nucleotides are TGTGCCAGCAGTGACAGGGGTAATTCACCCCTCCACTTT.

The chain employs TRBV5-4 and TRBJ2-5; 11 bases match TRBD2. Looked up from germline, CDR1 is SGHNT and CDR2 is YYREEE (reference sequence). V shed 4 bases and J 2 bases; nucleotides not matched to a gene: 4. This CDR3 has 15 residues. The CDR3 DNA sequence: TGTGCCAGCAGCGTTAGCGGGGGGGGACAAGAGACCCAGTACTTC. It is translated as CASSVSGGGQETQYF.

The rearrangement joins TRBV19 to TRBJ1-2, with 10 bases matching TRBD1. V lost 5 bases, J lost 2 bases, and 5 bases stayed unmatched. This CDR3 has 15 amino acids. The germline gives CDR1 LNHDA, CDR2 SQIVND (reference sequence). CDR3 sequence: CASSPRTGGNYGYTF. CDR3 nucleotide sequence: TGTGCCAGTAGTCCACGGACAGGGGGAAACTATGGCTACACCTTC.

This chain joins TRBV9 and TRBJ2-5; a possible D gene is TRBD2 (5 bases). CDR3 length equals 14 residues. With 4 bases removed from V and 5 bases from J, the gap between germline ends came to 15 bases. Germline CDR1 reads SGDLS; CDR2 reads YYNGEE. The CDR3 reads CASSRGGLAETQYF. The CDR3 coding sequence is TGTGCCAGCAGCCGCGGTGGGCTAGCCGAGACCCAGTACTTC.

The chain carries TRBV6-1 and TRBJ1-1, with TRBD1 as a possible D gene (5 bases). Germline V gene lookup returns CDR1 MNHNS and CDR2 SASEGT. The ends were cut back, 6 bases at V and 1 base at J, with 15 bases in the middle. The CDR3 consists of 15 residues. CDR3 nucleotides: TGTGCCAGCAGCCCCTCCGGACACTCGAACACTGAAGCTTTCTTT. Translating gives CASSPSGHSNTEAFF.